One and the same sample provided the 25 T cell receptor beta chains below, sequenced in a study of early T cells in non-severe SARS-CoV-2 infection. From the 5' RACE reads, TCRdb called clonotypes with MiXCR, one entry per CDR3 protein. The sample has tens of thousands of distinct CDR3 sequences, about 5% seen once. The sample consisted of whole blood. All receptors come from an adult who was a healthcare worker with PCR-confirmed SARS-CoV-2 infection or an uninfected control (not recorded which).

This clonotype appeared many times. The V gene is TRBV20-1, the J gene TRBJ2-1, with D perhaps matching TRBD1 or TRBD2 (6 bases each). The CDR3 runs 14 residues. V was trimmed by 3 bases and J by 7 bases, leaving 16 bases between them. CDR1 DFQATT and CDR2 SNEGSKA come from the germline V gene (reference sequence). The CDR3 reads CSASRGARYNEQFF. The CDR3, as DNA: TGCAGTGCTAGTAGGGGGGCGAGGTATAATGAGCAGTTCTTC.

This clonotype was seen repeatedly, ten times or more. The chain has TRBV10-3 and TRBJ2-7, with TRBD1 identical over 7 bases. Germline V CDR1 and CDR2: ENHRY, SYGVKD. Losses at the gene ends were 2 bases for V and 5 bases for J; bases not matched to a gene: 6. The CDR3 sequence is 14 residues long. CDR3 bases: TGTGCCATCAGTGAGATGGTAGGGGGCCACGAGCAGTACTTC. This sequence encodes CAISEMVGGHEQYF.

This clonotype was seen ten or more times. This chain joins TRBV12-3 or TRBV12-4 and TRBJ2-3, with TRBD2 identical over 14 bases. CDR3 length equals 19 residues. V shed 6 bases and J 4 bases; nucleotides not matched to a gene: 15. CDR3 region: CASSSGLAGGGVTPDTQYF. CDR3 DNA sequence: TGTGCCAGCAGCTCAGGACTAGCGGGAGGAGGCGTCACCCCAGATACGCAGTATTTT.

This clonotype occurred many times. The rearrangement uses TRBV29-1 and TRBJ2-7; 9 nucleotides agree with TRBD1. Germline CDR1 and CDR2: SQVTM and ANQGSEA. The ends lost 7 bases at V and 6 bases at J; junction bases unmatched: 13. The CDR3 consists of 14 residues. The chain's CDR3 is CSAVPRQGVGEQYF. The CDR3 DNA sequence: TGCAGCGCCGTTCCCCGACAGGGGGTCGGCGAGCAGTACTTC.

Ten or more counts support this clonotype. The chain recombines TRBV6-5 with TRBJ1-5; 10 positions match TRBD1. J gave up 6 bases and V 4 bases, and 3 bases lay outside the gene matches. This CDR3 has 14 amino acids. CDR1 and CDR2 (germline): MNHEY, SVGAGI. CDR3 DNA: TGTGCCAGCAGTTCAAGACAGGGGGCTCAGCCCCAGCATTTT. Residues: CASSSRQGAQPQHF.

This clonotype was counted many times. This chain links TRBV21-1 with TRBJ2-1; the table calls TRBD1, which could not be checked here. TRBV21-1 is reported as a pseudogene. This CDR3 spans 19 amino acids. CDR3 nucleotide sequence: TGTGCCAGCAGCAAAAGGGGGACAGGGGGCGGCAAAACCTACAATGAGCAGTTCTTC. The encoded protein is CASSKRGTGGGKTYNEQFF.

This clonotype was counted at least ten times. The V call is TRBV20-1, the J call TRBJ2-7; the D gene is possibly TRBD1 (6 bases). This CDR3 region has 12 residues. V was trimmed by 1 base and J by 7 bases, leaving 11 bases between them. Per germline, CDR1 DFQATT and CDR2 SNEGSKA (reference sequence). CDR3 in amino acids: CSARVQGWEQYF. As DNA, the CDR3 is TGCAGTGCTAGAGTGCAGGGGTGGGAGCAGTACTTC.

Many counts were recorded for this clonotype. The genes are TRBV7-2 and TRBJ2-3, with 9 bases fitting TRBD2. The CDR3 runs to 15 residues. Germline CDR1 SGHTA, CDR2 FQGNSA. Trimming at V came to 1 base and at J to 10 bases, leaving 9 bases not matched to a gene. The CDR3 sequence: CASSLGGGGVYSQYF. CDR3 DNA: TGTGCCAGCAGCTTAGGCGGCGGGGGGGTCTATTCGCAGTATTTT.

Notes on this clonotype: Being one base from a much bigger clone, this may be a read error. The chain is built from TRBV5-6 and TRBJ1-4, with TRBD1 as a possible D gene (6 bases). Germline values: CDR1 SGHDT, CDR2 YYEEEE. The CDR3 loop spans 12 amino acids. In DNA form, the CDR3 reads TGTGCCAGCAGCTTGGCGACAGGAGAACTGTCTTTT. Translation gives CASSLATGELSF.

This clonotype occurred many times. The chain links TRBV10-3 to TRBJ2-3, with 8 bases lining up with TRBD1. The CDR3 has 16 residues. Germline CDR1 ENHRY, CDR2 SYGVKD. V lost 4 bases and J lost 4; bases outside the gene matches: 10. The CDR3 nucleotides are TGTGCCATCAGTGGCCCAATGACAGGGGTTCCAGATACGCAGTATTTT. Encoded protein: CAISGPMTGVPDTQYF.

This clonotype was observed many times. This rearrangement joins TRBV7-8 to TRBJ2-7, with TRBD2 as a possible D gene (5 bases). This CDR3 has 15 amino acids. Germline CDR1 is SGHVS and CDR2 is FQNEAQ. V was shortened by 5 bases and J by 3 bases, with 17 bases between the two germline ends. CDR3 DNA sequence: TGTGCCAGCAGCCCGCGGACTGAGCGTAGCTACGAGCAGTACTTC. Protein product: CASSPRTERSYEQYF.

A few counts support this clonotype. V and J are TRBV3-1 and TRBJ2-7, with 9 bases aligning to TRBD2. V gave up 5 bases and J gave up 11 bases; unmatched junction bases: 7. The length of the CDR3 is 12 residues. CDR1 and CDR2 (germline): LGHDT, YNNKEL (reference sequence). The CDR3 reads CASSSRTSVEYF. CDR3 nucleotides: TGTGCCAGCAGCTCGCGGACTAGCGTTGAGTACTTC.

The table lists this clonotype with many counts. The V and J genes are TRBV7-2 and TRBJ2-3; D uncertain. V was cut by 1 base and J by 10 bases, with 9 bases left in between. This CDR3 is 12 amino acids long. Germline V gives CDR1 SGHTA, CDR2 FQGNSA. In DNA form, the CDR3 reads TGTGCCAGCAGCTTAGGGGTAGTCGCGCAGTATTTT. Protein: CASSLGVVAQYF. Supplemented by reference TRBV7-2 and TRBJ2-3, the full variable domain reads GAGVSQSPSNKVTEKGKDVELRCDPISGHTALYWYRQSLGQGLEFLIYFQGNSAPDKSGLPSDRFSAERTGGSVSTLTIQRTQQEDSAVYLCASSLGVVAQYFGPGTRLTVL.

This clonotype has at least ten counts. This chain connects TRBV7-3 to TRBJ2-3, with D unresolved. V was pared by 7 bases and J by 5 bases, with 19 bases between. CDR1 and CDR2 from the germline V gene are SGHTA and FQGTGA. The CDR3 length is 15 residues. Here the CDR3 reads CASTRIGGPRDTQYF. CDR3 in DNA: TGTGCCAGCACTCGCATAGGTGGGCCAAGAGATACGCAGTATTTT.

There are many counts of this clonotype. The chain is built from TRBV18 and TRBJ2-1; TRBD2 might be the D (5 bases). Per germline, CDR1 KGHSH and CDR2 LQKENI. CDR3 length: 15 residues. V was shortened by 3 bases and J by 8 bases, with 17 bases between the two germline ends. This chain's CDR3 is CASSPTGGSDDEQFF. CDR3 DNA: TGTGCCAGCTCACCTACGGGCGGGTCCGATGATGAGCAGTTCTTC.

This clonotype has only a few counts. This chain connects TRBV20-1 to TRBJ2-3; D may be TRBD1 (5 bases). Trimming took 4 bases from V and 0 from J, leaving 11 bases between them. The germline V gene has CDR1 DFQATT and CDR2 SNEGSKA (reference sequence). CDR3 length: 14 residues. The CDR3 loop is CSAMGQSSTDTQYF. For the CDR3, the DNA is TGCAGTGCTATGGGGCAGTCTAGCACAGATACGCAGTATTTT.

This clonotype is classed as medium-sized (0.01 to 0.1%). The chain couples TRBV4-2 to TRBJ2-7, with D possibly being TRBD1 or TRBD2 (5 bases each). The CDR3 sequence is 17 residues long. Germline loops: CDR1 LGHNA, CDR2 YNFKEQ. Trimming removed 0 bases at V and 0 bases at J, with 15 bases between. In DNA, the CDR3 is TGTGCCAGCAGCCAAGATAGGGGCAGGAGGATCTCCTACGAGCAGTACTTC. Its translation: CASSQDRGRRISYEQYF.

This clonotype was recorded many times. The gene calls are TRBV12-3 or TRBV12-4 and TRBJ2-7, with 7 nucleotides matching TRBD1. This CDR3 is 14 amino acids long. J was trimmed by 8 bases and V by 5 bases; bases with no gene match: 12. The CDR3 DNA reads TGTGCCAGCAGTGCTGGGACAGCCGCCCTCCAGCAGTACTTC. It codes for CASSAGTAALQQYF.

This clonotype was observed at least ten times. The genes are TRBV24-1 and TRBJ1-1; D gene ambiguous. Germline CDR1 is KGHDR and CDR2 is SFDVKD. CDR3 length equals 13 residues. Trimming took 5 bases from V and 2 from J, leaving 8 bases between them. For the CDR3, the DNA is TGTGCCACCAGTGGATCCTCCAACACTGAAGCTTTCTTT. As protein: CATSGSSNTEAFF.

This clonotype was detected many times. This CDR3 is CASSNRDFSSYNEQFF. The CDR3, as DNA: TGTGCCAGCAGTAACCGGGACTTTAGCTCCTACAATGAGCAGTTCTTC. The chain uses TRBV12-3 or TRBV12-4 and TRBJ2-1, with D perhaps TRBD2 (6 bases). The CDR3 is made up of 16 amino acids. With 5 bases removed from V and 0 bases from J, the gap between germline ends came to 14 bases.

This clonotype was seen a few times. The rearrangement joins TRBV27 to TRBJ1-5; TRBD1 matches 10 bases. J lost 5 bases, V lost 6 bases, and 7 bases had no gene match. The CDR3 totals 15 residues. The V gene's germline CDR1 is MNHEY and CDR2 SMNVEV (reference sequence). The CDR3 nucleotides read TGTGCCAGCAGAACCGGGACAGGGGATTATCAGCCCCAGCATTTT. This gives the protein CASRTGTGDYQPQHF.

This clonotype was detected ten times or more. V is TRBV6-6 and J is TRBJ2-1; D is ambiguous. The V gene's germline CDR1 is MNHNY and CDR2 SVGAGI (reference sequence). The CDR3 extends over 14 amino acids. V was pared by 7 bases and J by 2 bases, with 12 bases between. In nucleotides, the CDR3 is TGTGCCAGCATTGGAAGGGTGGCCTACAATGAGCAGTTCTTC. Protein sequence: CASIGRVAYNEQFF.

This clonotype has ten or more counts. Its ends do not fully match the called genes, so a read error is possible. The CDR3 loop reads CATGDIAGGVNEQFF. CDR3 nucleotide sequence: TGTGCCACCGGTGATATAGCGGGAGGTGTCAATGAGCAGTTCTTC. V usage is TRBV24-1 and J usage is TRBJ2-1; 10 bases align to TRBD2. This CDR3 is built from 15 residues. CDR1 and CDR2 from the germline V gene are KGHDR and SFDVKD.

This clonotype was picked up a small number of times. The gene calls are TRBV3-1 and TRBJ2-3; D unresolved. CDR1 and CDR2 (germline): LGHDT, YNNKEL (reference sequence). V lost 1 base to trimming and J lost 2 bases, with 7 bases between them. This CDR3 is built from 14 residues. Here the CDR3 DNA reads TGTGCCAGCAGCCAAGTCGGCTACACAGATACGCAGTATTTT. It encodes CASSQVGYTDTQYF.

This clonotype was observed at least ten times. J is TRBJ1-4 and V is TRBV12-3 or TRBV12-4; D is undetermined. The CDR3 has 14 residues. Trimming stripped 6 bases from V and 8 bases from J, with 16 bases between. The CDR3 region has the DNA TGTGCCAGCAGAGCGGCGGGGATGGACGAAAAACTGTTTTTT. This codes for CASRAAGMDEKLFF.